Sequencing of this T cell receptor (beta chain) was carried out in a study of shared clonotypes between healthy human individuals. Study results and caveats: Tissue TCR repertoires likely differ from these blood-only repertoires. Since donors were few, the genetic and exposure-history diversity represented was limited.

Trimming left V 0 bases short and J 10 bases short, with 13 bases between. The CDR3 loop spans 14 amino acids. Germline CDR1 and CDR2: KGHSH and LQKENI. A word on this clone: What it binds is unknown.

Assay execution proceeded at the deep level. The authors' processing: Filtering was not the same, since immunoSEQ gave junction-only sequences without quality scores. TCRdb keeps only in-frame clones here, not all; method: immunoSEQ multiplex PCR. That table is the source of V, J and clone size, and D and trimming were worked out from the DNA. Seen here are over a million clones, 60% to 80% observed once, and the top ten hold approximately 1.5%. Material for sequencing was memory CD4+ T cells sorted from blood. This sample's subset: CD45RA-negative fraction. The V call is TRBV18, the J call TRBJ2-4; D assignment may be TRBD1 or TRBD2 (5 bases each). This sequence was found in a man aged 18 to 35 in good health. CDR3 residues: CASSPPSGTHIQYF. CDR3 nucleotides: TGTGCCAGCTCACCACCCTCAGGGACGCATATTCAGTACTTC. Variable domain in full (rest from reference TRBV18 and TRBJ2-4): NAGVMQNPRHLVRRRGQEARLRCSPMKGHSHVYWYRQLPEEGLKFMVYLQKENIIDESGMPKERFSAEFPKEGPSILRIQQVVRGDSAAYFCASSPPSGTHIQYFGAGTRLSVL.